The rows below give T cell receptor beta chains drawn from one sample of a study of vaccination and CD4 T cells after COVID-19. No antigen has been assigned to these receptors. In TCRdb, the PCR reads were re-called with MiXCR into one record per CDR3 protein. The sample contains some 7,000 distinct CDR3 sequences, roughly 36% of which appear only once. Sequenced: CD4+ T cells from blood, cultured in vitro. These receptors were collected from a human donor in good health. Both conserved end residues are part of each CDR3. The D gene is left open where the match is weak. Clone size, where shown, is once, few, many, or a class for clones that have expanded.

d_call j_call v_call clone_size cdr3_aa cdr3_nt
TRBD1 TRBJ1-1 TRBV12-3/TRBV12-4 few CASSTGTGPYEAFF TGTGCCAGCAGTACGGGGACAGGCCCCTATGAAGCTTTCTTT
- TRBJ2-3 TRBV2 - CANSLGTDTQYF TGTGCCAACTCACTCGGCACAGATACGCAGTATTTT
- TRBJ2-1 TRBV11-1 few CASNTGSSYNEQFF TGTGCCAGCAATACAGGGAGCTCCTACAATGAGCAGTTCTTC
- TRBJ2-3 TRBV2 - CASSARGSTDTQYF TGTGCCAGCAGTGCCAGAGGGAGCACAGATACGCAGTATTTT
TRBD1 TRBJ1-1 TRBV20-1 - CSARDPGTGGTEAFF TGCAGTGCTAGAGATCCCGGGACAGGGGGCACTGAAGCTTTCTTT
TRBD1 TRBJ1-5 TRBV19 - CATQDRANNQPQHF TGTGCCACCCAGGACAGGGCCAACAATCAGCCCCAGCATTTT
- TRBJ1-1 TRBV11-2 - CASSLQGGNTEAFF TGTGCCAGCAGCTTACAGGGTGGGAACACTGAAGCTTTCTTT
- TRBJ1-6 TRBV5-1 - CASSLVGSWDSPLHF TGCGCCAGCAGCTTGGTGGGGTCGTGGGATTCACCCCTCCACTTT
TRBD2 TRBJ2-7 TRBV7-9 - CASSRGVYEQYF TGTGCCAGCAGCCGGGGGGTATACGAGCAGTACTTC
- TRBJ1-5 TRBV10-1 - CASSDTGPDRPQHF TGCGCCAGCAGTGATACAGGGCCCGACAGGCCCCAGCATTTT
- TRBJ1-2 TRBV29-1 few CSVVGPGVGYGYTF TGCAGCGTTGTTGGCCCAGGGGTGGGGTATGGCTACACCTTC
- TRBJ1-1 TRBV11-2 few CASSLSTLGTEAFF TGTGCCAGCAGCTTGTCTACATTAGGGACTGAAGCTTTCTTT
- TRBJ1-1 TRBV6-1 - CASTDVTQNTEAFF TGTGCCAGCACCGACGTTACACAAAACACTGAAGCTTTCTTT
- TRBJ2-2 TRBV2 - CASRVVAGTTGELFF TGTGCCAGCAGAGTGGTAGCAGGCACAACCGGGGAGCTGTTTTTT
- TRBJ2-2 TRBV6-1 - CASSDRQNTGELFF TGTGCCAGCAGTGACAGGCAAAACACCGGGGAGCTGTTTTTT
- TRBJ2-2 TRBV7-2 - CASKYATTGELFF TGTGCCAGCAAATACGCAACCACCGGGGAGCTGTTTTTT
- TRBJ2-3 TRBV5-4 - CASSSEYITDLTDTQYF TGTGCCAGCAGCTCGGAGTATATTACCGACCTCACAGATACGCAGTATTTT
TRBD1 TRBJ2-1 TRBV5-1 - CARGKDRDEQFF TGCGCCAGAGGAAAGGACAGGGATGAGCAGTTCTTC
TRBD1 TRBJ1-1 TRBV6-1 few CASREGQDTEAFF TGTGCCAGCAGGGAGGGACAGGACACTGAAGCTTTCTTT
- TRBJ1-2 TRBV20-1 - CSAWDPANYGYTF TGCAGTGCTTGGGACCCAGCTAACTATGGCTACACCTTC
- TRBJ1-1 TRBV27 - CASRSGGDTEAFF TGTGCCAGCAGATCGGGGGGCGACACTGAAGCTTTCTTT
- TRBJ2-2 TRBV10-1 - CASSGQPNTGELFF TGCGCCAGCAGTGGCCAGCCGAACACCGGGGAGCTGTTTTTT
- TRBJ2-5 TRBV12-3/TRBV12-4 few CASSLRGAQYF TGTGCCAGCAGTTTGAGGGGGGCCCAGTACTTC
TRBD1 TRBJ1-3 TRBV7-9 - CASSSGQGGNTIYF TGTGCCAGCAGCTCTGGACAGGGTGGAAACACCATATATTTT
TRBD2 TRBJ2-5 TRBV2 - CASLGGETQYF TGTGCCAGCCTGGGAGGGGAGACCCAGTACTTC
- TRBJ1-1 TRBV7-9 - CASSRGDRAEAFF TGTGCCAGCAGCCGAGGGGATCGGGCTGAAGCTTTCTTT
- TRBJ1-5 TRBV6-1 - CASTMGNQPQHF TGTGCCAGCACCATGGGCAATCAGCCCCAGCATTTT
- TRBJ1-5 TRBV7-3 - CASSTGVNQPQHF TGTGCCAGCAGCACGGGGGTGAATCAGCCCCAGCATTTT
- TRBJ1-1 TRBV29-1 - CSVGQTEAFF TGCAGCGTTGGTCAGACTGAAGCTTTCTTT
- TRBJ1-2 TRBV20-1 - CSARVGDGYTF TGCAGTGCTAGAGTTGGCGATGGCTACACCTTC
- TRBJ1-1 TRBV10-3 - CAISSGSETEAFF TGTGCCATCTCGTCAGGGAGTGAGACTGAAGCTTTCTTT
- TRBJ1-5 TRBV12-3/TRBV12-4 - CASRTGSNQPQHF TGTGCCAGCAGAACAGGTAGCAATCAGCCCCAGCATTTT
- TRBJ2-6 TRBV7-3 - CASSFYGANVLTF TGTGCCAGCAGCTTTTATGGGGCCAACGTCCTGACTTTC
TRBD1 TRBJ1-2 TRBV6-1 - CASGRGDREYTF TGTGCCAGCGGAAGGGGGGACAGGGAGTACACCTTC
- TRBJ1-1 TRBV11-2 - CASSSSGYWNTEAFF TGTGCCAGCAGCTCATCAGGGTACTGGAACACTGAAGCTTTCTTT
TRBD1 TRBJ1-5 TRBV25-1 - CASSDSGTGVNQPQHF TGTGCCAGCAGTGACTCCGGGACAGGGGTCAATCAGCCCCAGCATTTT
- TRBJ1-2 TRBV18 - CASSPTTTENYGYTF TGTGCCAGCTCACCTACTACGACAGAGAACTATGGCTACACCTTC
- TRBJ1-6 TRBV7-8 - CASSQYSIPTAEGKFRPLHF TGTGCCAGCAGCCAATACTCCATCCCCACCGCGGAGGGGAAGTTTCGTCCCCTCCACTTT
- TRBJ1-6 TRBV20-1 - CSAEGTSYNSPLHF TGCAGTGCAGAGGGGACTTCCTATAATTCACCCCTCCACTTT
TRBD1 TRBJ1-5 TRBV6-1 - CASRTDFDRGVSQPQHF TGTGCCAGCAGAACAGACTTCGACAGGGGGGTAAGTCAGCCCCAGCATTTT
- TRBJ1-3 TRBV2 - CASRDSTGYGNTIYF TGTGCCAGCAGAGACTCGACAGGATATGGAAACACCATATATTTT